This T cell receptor beta chain was sequenced during a study of cytomegalovirus exposure and HLA in healthy donors. Study-level background: Of the donors genotyped, several hundred in all, about 81% fell in the Caucasian-associated ancestry cluster. Study-wide points: Per published reports, the classifier diagnosed cytomegalovirus status with high specificity and sensitivity.

Turning to this clone: No antigen is known for it.

Per the germline V gene, CDR1 is MNHEY and CDR2 is SVGAGI. V lost 7 bases, J lost 6 bases, and 9 bases stayed unmatched. CDR3 length equals 15 residues. PCR involved 60 Vbeta and 13 Jbeta primers. Assay used: immunoSEQ multiplex PCR; TCRdb lists only in-frame clones, some missing. The sample contains 140,000 to 150,000 clones, 80% of which appear only once. This TCR was recovered from a middle-aged man in good health and CMV-seronegative. V gene TRBV6-5 combines with J gene TRBJ2-2, with 9 bases aligning to TRBD1. The specimen was PBMCs. The CDR3 region is CASNWGQGSAGELFF. The CDR3 nucleotides read TGTGCCAGCAACTGGGGACAGGGTAGCGCCGGGGAGCTGTTTTTT.